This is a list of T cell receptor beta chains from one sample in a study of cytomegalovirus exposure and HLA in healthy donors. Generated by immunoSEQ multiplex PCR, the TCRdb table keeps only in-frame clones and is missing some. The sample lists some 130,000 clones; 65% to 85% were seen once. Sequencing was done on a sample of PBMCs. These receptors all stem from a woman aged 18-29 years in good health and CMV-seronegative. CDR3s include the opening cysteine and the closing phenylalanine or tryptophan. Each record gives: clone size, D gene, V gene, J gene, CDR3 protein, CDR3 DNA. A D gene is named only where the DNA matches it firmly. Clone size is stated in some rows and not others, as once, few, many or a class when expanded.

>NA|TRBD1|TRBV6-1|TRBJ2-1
CASSEGWDRGGNEQFF
TGTGCCAGCAGTGAAGGTTGGGACAGGGGAGGAAATGAGCAGTTCTTC
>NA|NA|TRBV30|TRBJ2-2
CAFSPDTGELFF
TGTGCCTTCTCCCCCGACACCGGGGAGCTGTTTTTT
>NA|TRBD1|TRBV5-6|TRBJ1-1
CASSLDRVGEAFF
TGTGCCAGCAGCTTAGACAGGGTAGGTGAAGCTTTCTTT
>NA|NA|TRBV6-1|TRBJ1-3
CASSGSQGSGSTIYF
TGTGCCAGCAGTGGATCCCAGGGGTCGGGTAGCACCATATATTTT
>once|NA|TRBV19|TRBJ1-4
CASSIRQRREKLFF
TGTGCCAGTAGTATTCGGCAGAGGAGAGAAAAACTGTTTTTT
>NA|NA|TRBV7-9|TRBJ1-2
CASSTTTYGYTF
TGTGCCAGCAGTACAACCACCTATGGCTACACCTTC
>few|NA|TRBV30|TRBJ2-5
CAWSVLSPILYQETQYF
TGTGCCTGGAGTGTACTATCCCCCATCCTTTACCAAGAGACCCAGTACTTC
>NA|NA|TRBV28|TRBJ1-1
CASSPLGGGRTEAFF
TGTGCCAGCAGTCCTCTTGGGGGGGGCCGGACTGAAGCTTTCTTT
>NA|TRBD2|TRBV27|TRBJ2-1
CASSSNSVQGLAAEKQFF
TGTGCCAGCAGTTCGAACTCAGTCCAGGGACTAGCGGCCGAAAAGCAGTTCTTC
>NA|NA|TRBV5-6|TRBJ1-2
CASSGSFRGYYGYTF
TGTGCCAGCAGCGGGTCCTTCAGGGGTTACTATGGCTACACCTTC
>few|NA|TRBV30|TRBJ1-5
CAWSVGGNNQPQHF
TGTGCCTGGAGTGTAGGCGGGAACAATCAGCCCCAGCATTTT
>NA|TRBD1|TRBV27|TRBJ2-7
CASSDGTDVAYYEQYF
TGTGCCAGCAGTGACGGGACAGACGTTGCGTACTACGAGCAGTACTTC
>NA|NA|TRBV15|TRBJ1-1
CATSRAFGGAFF
TGTGCCACCAGCAGGGCGTTTGGGGGGGCTTTCTTT
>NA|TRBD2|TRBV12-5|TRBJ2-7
CASGFGLAGAGEQYF
TGTGCTAGTGGTTTCGGACTAGCGGGAGCCGGCGAGCAGTACTTC
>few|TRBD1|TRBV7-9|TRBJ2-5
CASSFRTGVVQETQYF
TGTGCCAGCAGCTTCCGGACAGGGGTCGTTCAAGAGACCCAGTACTTC
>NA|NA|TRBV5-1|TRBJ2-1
CASRVSGVTYNEQFF
TGCGCCAGCAGAGTAAGCGGAGTGACCTACAATGAGCAGTTCTTC
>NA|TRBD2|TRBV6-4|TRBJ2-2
CASSPLAVVRTGELFF
TGTGCCAGCAGTCCCCTAGCGGTCGTGAGGACCGGGGAGCTGTTTTTT
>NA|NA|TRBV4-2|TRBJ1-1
CASSPPPTGNTEAFF
TGTGCCAGCAGCCCCCCCCCTACAGGGAACACTGAAGCTTTCTTT
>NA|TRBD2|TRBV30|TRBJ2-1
CAWSGLAGTNEQFF
TGTGCCTGGAGTGGACTAGCGGGAACAAATGAGCAGTTCTTC
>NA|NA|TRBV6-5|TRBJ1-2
CASRTEPSYGYTF
TGTGCCAGCAGGACGGAGCCATCTTATGGCTACACCTTC
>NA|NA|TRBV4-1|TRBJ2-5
CASSHVGEETQYF
TGCGCCAGCAGCCATGTCGGGGAAGAGACCCAGTACTTC
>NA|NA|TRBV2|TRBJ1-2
CASSPSLGVGNYGYTF
TGTGCCAGCAGTCCCTCTCTCGGGGTCGGGAACTATGGCTACACCTTC
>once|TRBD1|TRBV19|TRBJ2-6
CASSIWATGASSGANVLTF
TGTGCCAGTAGTATATGGGCGACAGGGGCGAGCTCTGGGGCCAACGTCCTGACTTTC
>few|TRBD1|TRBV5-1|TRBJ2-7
CASSPGTGEENEQYF
TGCGCCAGCAGCCCCGGGACAGGGGAAGAAAACGAGCAGTACTTC
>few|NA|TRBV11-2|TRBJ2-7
CASSLNLEGEQYF
TGTGCCAGCAGCTTGAACCTGGAGGGGGAGCAGTACTTC
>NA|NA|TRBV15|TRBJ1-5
CATSPDSSNQPQHF
TGTGCCACCAGCCCAGACAGTAGCAATCAGCCCCAGCATTTT
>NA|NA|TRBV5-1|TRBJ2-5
CASSLETEETQYF
TGCGCCAGCAGCTTGGAAACGGAAGAGACCCAGTACTTC
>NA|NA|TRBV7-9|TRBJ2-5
CASSLGIRETQYF
TGTGCCAGCAGCTTGGGCATCAGGGAGACCCAGTACTTC